Listed here are 9 T cell receptor beta chains from one sample, sequenced in a study of T-cell reconstitution after alpha-beta-depleted transplantation in children. This sample's TCRbeta library carried unique molecular identifier barcodes. Via MiXCR, TCRdb re-called the PCR reads, giving one row per CDR3 protein. The sample has hundreds of thousands of distinct CDR3 sequences; roughly 10% are singletons. The specimen was PBMCs, collected before TCRalphabeta/CD19-depleted stem cell transplant. These TCRs come from a child aged 2 to 9 with inherited bone marrow failure, due to receive a stem cell transplant.

The V and J genes are TRBV29-1 and TRBJ2-1; D ambiguous. The length of the CDR3 is 12 residues. The germline V gene encodes CDR1 SQVTM and CDR2 ANQGSEA. The V and J ends lost 3 bases and 3 bases respectively, with 6 bases between them. The CDR3 bases are TGCAGCGTTGACGACTTCTACAATGAGCAGTTCTTC. Translating gives CSVDDFYNEQFF.

This clonotype was recorded many times. The chain has TRBV29-1 and TRBJ2-1; D remains unclear. V lost 3 bases, J lost 0 bases, and 9 bases lay in between. Germline CDR1 is SQVTM and CDR2 is ANQGSEA. There are 14 residues in the CDR3. The CDR3 DNA is TGCAGCGTTGAGTCCCAGAGCTCCTACAATGAGCAGTTCTTC. Protein sequence: CSVESQSSYNEQFF.

This clonotype was seen repeatedly, ten times or more. The chain has TRBV28 and TRBJ2-4; unclear D gene. The germline CDR1 and CDR2 sequences are MDHEN and SYDVKM. The germline V and J ends were trimmed by 6 bases and 3 bases, with 12 bases remaining between them. This CDR3 is 14 amino acids long. The CDR3 DNA sequence: TGTGCCAGCAGGGGATGGGCAGGCAAAAACATTCAGTACTTC. Encoded protein: CASRGWAGKNIQYF.

This clonotype was counted at least ten times. The gene calls are TRBV7-9 and TRBJ2-7; 8 nucleotides agree with TRBD1. This CDR3 is 13 amino acids long. The V segment lost 8 bases and the J segment 3 bases; nucleotides outside the gene matches: 6. Per the germline V gene, CDR1 is SEHNR and CDR2 is FQNEAQ (reference sequence). The CDR3 region is CASGQGRDYEQYF. The CDR3 nucleotides read TGTGCCAGCGGACAGGGAAGGGACTACGAGCAGTACTTC.

This clonotype was seen more than once but under ten times. The chain links TRBV5-4 to TRBJ1-2, with 7 nucleotides matching TRBD1. Germline CDR1 reads SGHNT; CDR2 reads YYREEE (reference sequence). This CDR3 region has 11 residues. V lost 9 bases to trimming and J lost 3 bases; unmatched junction nucleotides: 2. The CDR3 bases are TGTGCCACCACAGGGGACTATGGCTACACCTTC. This translates into CATTGDYGYTF.

This clonotype was counted once. Germline and junction disagree at one end, which may indicate a read error. The rearrangement uses TRBV12-3 or TRBV12-4 and TRBJ2-1; D is unclear. The CDR3 loop spans 19 amino acids. The CDR3 loop is CSSSLVNQFGVTRYNEQFF. Here the CDR3 DNA reads TGTTCCAGCAGTTTAGTGAACCAGTTTGGGGTGACCCGCTACAATGAGCAGTTCTTC.

This clonotype was seen only a few times. This chain connects TRBV6-5 to TRBJ2-3, with D perhaps TRBD1 (5 bases). CDR3 size: 13 residues. The V gene's germline CDR1 is MNHEY and CDR2 SVGAGI. Trimming stripped 4 bases from V and 4 bases from J, with 9 bases between. CDR3: CASSSQGADTQYF. The CDR3 nucleotides read TGTGCCAGCAGTTCCCAGGGTGCAGATACGCAGTATTTT.

This clonotype was observed at least ten times. The chain has TRBV9 and TRBJ2-7; D possibly corresponds to TRBD1 (5 bases). CDR3 length: 14 amino acids. Germline values: CDR1 SGDLS, CDR2 YYNGEE. V was trimmed by 3 bases and J by 0 bases, leaving 10 bases between them. CDR3 sequence: CASSADSNSYEQYF. In DNA form, the CDR3 reads TGTGCCAGCAGCGCCGACAGCAACTCCTACGAGCAGTACTTC.

This clonotype was picked up many times. The chain is built from TRBV7-9 and TRBJ1-2; D not resolved. This CDR3 comprises 16 residues. Deletions cut 2 bases from V and 5 bases from J, with 18 bases between. Germline assignment: CDR1 SEHNR and CDR2 FQNEAQ (reference sequence). In DNA form, the CDR3 reads TGTGCCAGCAGCTTAAGCAACCAGCCCTACGGGTATGGCTACACCTTC. Encoded protein: CASSLSNQPYGYGYTF. The variable domain in full, completed from reference TRBV7-9 and TRBJ1-2, reads DTGVSQNPRHKITKRGQNVTFRCDPISEHNRLYWYRQTLGQGPEFLTYFQNEAQLEKSRLLSDRFSAERPKGSFSTLEIQRTEQGDSAMYLCASSLSNQPYGYGYTFGSGTRLTVV.